This TCR beta chain stems from a study of human T cells and chemical hapten exposure. TCRdb itself ran the RACE reads through MiXCR, one entry per CDR3 protein. The sample has about 82,000 distinct CDR3 sequences; 6.6% are singletons. Time point described: patch test 2, 6 weeks after DPC sensitization. Described treatment: therapeutic diphenylcyclopropenone sensitization with weekly scalp DPC. The study extracted total RNA from unfractionated whole blood. This CDR3 has 18 amino acids. V gave up 6 bases and J gave up 0 bases; unmatched junction bases: 13. Per germline, CDR1 MNHNS and CDR2 SASEGT. The sample was whole blood, taken in connection with sensitization to the hapten diphenylcyclopropenone (DPC). This clonotype was sampled from a woman aged 25-40 years with alopecia areata. Some clones in this sample may be carry-over from other donors' samples. J is TRBJ1-4 and V is TRBV6-1; 7 nucleotides agree with TRBD1. The CDR3 DNA follows: TGTGCCAGCAGGCCCAGCCAGGGACAGCCGGCAACTAATGAAAAACTGTTTTTT. This sequence encodes CASRPSQGQPATNEKLFF.